The 26 T cell receptor beta chains listed next were all sequenced from one sample in a study of T cell repertoires in cytomegalovirus infection (dated by TCRdb to the late 2010s). TCRdb lists the instrument as Illumina HiSeq 1500. TCRdb ran its own pipeline on the public reads, namely fastp trimming at Q25 and MiXCR clone calling, and kept in-frame beta chains. Rows are combined by CDR3 protein, so each entry shows the most common genes and DNA. Across this sample there are 340,000 or so distinct CDR3 sequences, with 20% to 25% seen only once. 10% to 15% of the sample lies in the top ten. The treatment or condition label, as the study defines it: in vitro stimulation with specific CMV peptide epitopes to enrich CMV-specific T cells. No antigen is known for these receptors. Sequenced here: cultured PBMCs, sampled from culture after CMV antigen stimulation. The receptors come from a human donor in good health (CMV status not recorded). Some clones in this sample may be carry-over from other donors' samples.

This clonotype was detected only a few times. The chain joins TRBV19 to TRBJ1-5, with D maybe TRBD1 (6 bases). The CDR3 contains 15 residues. V was pared by 7 bases and J by 3 bases, with 16 bases between. Germline V gene data show CDR1 as LNHDA and CDR2 as SQIVND (reference sequence). In DNA form, the CDR3 reads TGTGCCAGTAATGGGGGCCCCTCCCCCAATCAGCCCCAGCATTTT. Its protein product is CASNGGPSPNQPQHF.

This clonotype was detected many times. This chain uses TRBV9 with TRBJ2-2; D is perhaps TRBD1 (6 bases). The ends were cut back, 3 bases at V and 7 bases at J, with 16 bases in the middle. The CDR3 has 15 residues. Germline lookup yields CDR1 SGDLS and CDR2 YYNGEE. CDR3 residues: CASSEEQGTSGELFF. The CDR3 nucleotides read TGTGCCAGCAGCGAAGAACAGGGAACGAGCGGGGAGCTGTTTTTT. The full variable domain, in which reference TRBV9 and TRBJ2-2 provide the parts outside the CDR3, is DSGVTQTPKHLITATGQRVTLRCSPRSGDLSVYWYQQSLDQGLQFLIQYYNGEERAKGNILERFSAQQFPDLHSELNLSSLELGDSALYFCASSEEQGTSGELFFGEGSRLTVL.

This chain links TRBV5-8 with TRBJ2-7; 7 bases agree with TRBD2. This CDR3 has 15 residues. Germline lookup yields CDR1 SGHTS and CDR2 YDEGEE. V lost 0 bases and J lost 4; bases outside the gene matches: 7. The CDR3 loop is CASSLGTRVLYEQYF. The CDR3 bases are TGTGCCAGCAGCTTGGGGACTAGAGTTCTTTACGAGCAGTACTTC.

The chain carries TRBV5-4 and TRBJ2-2; D gene unclear. Germline V gene sequence: CDR1 SGHNT, CDR2 YYREEE (reference sequence). The CDR3 has 14 residues. Trimming cost V 1 base and J 6 bases, with 10 bases left between them. In DNA, the CDR3 is TGTGCCAGCAGCTTGCCCACCCACCCCGGGGAGCTGTTTTTT. Amino acids: CASSLPTHPGELFF. Combining the CDR3 with reference TRBV5-4 and TRBJ2-2 gives the whole variable domain ETGVTQSPTHLIKTRGQQVTLRCSSQSGHNTVSWYQQALGQGPQFIFQYYREEENGRGNFPPRFSGLQFPNYSSELNVNALELDDSALYLCASSLPTHPGELFFGEGSRLTVL.

The chain employs TRBV12-3 or TRBV12-4 and TRBJ1-5; 8 positions match TRBD1. The V gene end was trimmed by 6 bases and the J gene end by 4 bases; junction bases not matched to a gene: 5. The CDR3 runs to 14 residues. This CDR3 reads CASSEGQVNQPQHF. CDR3 coding DNA: TGTGCCAGCAGCGAGGGACAGGTGAATCAGCCCCAGCATTTT.

The rearrangement links TRBV19 to TRBJ2-2; D might be TRBD2 (6 bases). V was cut by 5 bases and J by 6 bases, with 10 bases left in between. The CDR3 extends over 13 amino acids. Germline values: CDR1 LNHDA, CDR2 SQIVND (reference sequence). The CDR3 sequence: CASSGVAAGELFF. The CDR3 bases are TGTGCCAGTAGTGGGGTAGCGGCCGGGGAGCTGTTTTTT.

The V gene is TRBV7-2, the J gene TRBJ1-2; D gene ambiguous. Trimming left V 5 bases short and J 8 bases short, with 18 bases between. CDR1 is SGHTA and CDR2 is FQGNSA in the germline V gene. The CDR3 contains 14 residues. CDR3 loop: CASSPPGSLRGYTF. Here the CDR3 DNA reads TGTGCCAGCAGCCCCCCGGGCTCTCTTAGGGGCTACACCTTC.

This clonotype was observed many times. CDR3 region: CASSLTMSYSGNTIYF. CDR3 DNA sequence: TGTGCCAGCAGCCTAACTATGAGTTACTCTGGAAACACCATATATTTT. The chain couples TRBV7-9 to TRBJ1-3; no clear D gene. The CDR3 has 16 amino acids. The V end was cut by 5 bases, the J end by 0 bases, with 14 bases between. Germline V gene data show CDR1 as SEHNR and CDR2 as FQNEAQ (reference sequence).

V gene TRBV6-6 combines with J gene TRBJ1-3, with D possibly being TRBD1 (5 bases). The CDR3 loop spans 14 amino acids. Germline V gene sequence: CDR1 MNHNY, CDR2 SVGAGI (reference sequence). Trimming left V 9 bases short and J 0 bases short, with 12 bases between. The CDR3, as DNA: TGTGCCAGTAGACAGACGAGCTCTGGAAACACCATATATTTT. This translates into CASRQTSSGNTIYF.

In this sample, this clonotype turned up a few times. V is TRBV12-3 or TRBV12-4 and J is TRBJ2-7, with 10 bases aligning to TRBD1. V lost 6 bases and J lost 3; bases outside the gene matches: 8. The CDR3 loop spans 15 amino acids. DNA for the CDR3: TGTGCCAGCAGCCTGAGCCGGGACAGGGGCTACGAGCAGTACTTC. Protein sequence: CASSLSRDRGYEQYF.

This clonotype was detected only a few times. The chain has TRBV20-1 and TRBJ2-3, with 8 positions matching TRBD2. This CDR3 spans 13 amino acids. The V segment lost 5 bases and the J segment 2 bases; nucleotides outside the gene matches: 3. From germline, CDR1 is DFQATT and CDR2 SNEGSKA (reference sequence). CDR3 bases: TGCAGTGCTTCACTAGCGGCCACAGATACGCAGTATTTT. Its translation is CSASLAATDTQYF.

The chain uses TRBV5-1 and TRBJ2-6, with 9 bases lining up with TRBD2. CDR3 size: 18 residues. Germline CDR1 SGHRS, CDR2 YFSETQ. The ends lost 1 base at V and 2 bases at J; junction bases unmatched: 7. The CDR3 DNA reads as TGCGCCAGCAGCTTGTGGACTGCGGGAGGGACTGGGGCCAACGTCCTGACTTTC. Its translation: CASSLWTAGGTGANVLTF.

This chain joins TRBV4-1 and TRBJ1-1; possibly TRBD1 for D (5 bases). V was trimmed by 2 bases and J by 4 bases, leaving 14 bases between them. The CDR3 totals 15 residues. Germline-derived CDR1 and CDR2 are MGHRA and YSYEKL. CDR3 DNA sequence: TGCGCCAGCAGCCAATGGGCAGGGTATGGCACTGAAGCTTTCTTT. Amino acids: CASSQWAGYGTEAFF.

This clonotype showed up just a few times. V is TRBV18 and J is TRBJ1-2; D gene unclear. In germline, CDR1 is KGHSH, CDR2 LQKENI. The CDR3 totals 15 residues. The germline V and J ends were trimmed by 5 bases and 4 bases, with 17 bases remaining between them. The CDR3: CASSIQEASTYGYTF. DNA for the CDR3: TGTGCCAGCTCAATTCAAGAAGCCTCTACCTATGGCTACACCTTC.

This clonotype was counted only a few times. An end of the junction differs from the germline gene, which may be a read error. This chain connects TRBV28 to TRBJ2-1; the D call may be TRBD1 or TRBD2 (7 bases each). The germline V gene encodes CDR1 MDHEN and CDR2 SYDVKM. The CDR3 extends over 12 amino acids. CDR3 in DNA: TGTGCCGGCAGGGGGGGGGTAGGTGAGCAGTTCTTC. It codes for CAGRGGVGEQFF.

This chain uses TRBV7-9 with TRBJ2-3; possible D gene TRBD1, 5 bases. V lost 5 bases, J lost 3 bases, and 12 bases lay in between. The CDR3 covers 14 residues. Per germline, CDR1 SEHNR and CDR2 FQNEAQ (reference sequence). For the CDR3, the DNA is TGTGCCAGCAGCCCGACTGGGGCGACAGATACGCAGTATTTT. This translates into CASSPTGATDTQYF.

This clonotype has ten or more counts. The chain uses TRBV7-2 and TRBJ2-1; 7 bases align to TRBD2. There are 17 residues in the CDR3. Germline trimming cut 1 base from V and 0 bases from J; bases unmatched to any gene: 6. Looked up from germline, CDR1 is SGHTA and CDR2 is FQGNSA. The CDR3 DNA reads TGTGCCAGCAGCTTAGTTTCCAGCGGGGACTCCTACAATGAGCAGTTCTTC. Translating gives CASSLVSSGDSYNEQFF.

This clonotype appeared a single time. The chain links TRBV29-1 to TRBJ2-5; a possible D gene is TRBD2 (6 bases). This CDR3 comprises 12 residues. Germline V gene data show CDR1 as SQVTM and CDR2 as ANQGSEA. The ends were cut back, 5 bases at V and 2 bases at J, with 9 bases in the middle. The CDR3 loop reads CSVIAAQETQYF. CDR3 nucleotide sequence: TGCAGCGTTATAGCGGCTCAAGAGACCCAGTACTTC.

The V gene is TRBV11-2, the J gene TRBJ2-7; possible D gene TRBD2, 6 bases. Per the germline V gene, CDR1 is SGHAT and CDR2 is FQNNGV. V dropped 2 bases and J dropped 4 bases, with 12 bases sitting between them. The CDR3 extends over 14 amino acids. CDR3 sequence (DNA): TGTGCCAGCAGCTTAAATGGGGGGTTATACGAGCAGTACGTC. It codes for CASSLNGGLYEQYV.

This clonotype showed up many times. V is TRBV7-2 and J is TRBJ1-6; D remains unclear. CDR1 and CDR2 (germline): SGHTA, FQGNSA. This CDR3 contains 13 residues. The V and J ends lost 4 bases and 10 bases respectively, with 11 bases between them. In DNA form, the CDR3 reads TGTGCCAGCAGCTCAACGGGGTGGTCACCCCTCCACTTT. Translating gives CASSSTGWSPLHF.

This chain uses TRBV28 with TRBJ2-5, with a tentative D call TRBD2 (5 bases). V was cut by 8 bases and J by 2 bases, with 21 bases left in between. Germline CDR1 MDHEN, CDR2 SYDVKM. This CDR3 is 16 amino acids long. Here the CDR3 DNA reads TGTGCCAGCGAGGGCCGTGGGGTCGGATTACAAGAGACCCAGTACTTC. Its translation is CASEGRGVGLQETQYF.

The J gene is TRBJ2-3, the V gene TRBV27; D perhaps matches TRBD2 (5 bases). The CDR3 spans 15 residues. With 2 bases removed from V and 7 bases from J, the gap between germline ends came to 16 bases. The germline V gene has CDR1 MNHEY and CDR2 SMNVEV (reference sequence). CDR3 amino acids: CASSLNSAGPNTQYF. CDR3 coding DNA: TGTGCCAGCAGTTTAAATTCGGCGGGCCCTAATACGCAGTATTTT.

This clonotype occurred many times. The chain's CDR3 is CASSQVGGLGEKLFF. The CDR3 bases are TGCGCCAGCAGCCAAGTCGGAGGACTGGGAGAAAAACTGTTTTTT. The rearrangement uses TRBV4-1 and TRBJ1-4; unclear D gene. The CDR3 has 15 amino acids. V shed 1 base and J shed 8 bases, with 14 bases lying between them. Germline V CDR1 and CDR2: MGHRA, YSYEKL.

The rearrangement uses TRBV12-3 or TRBV12-4 and TRBJ2-5; D is ambiguous. Trimming cost V 3 bases and J 5 bases, with 13 bases left between them. CDR3 length equals 14 residues. CDR3 DNA sequence: TGTGCCAGCAGTTTGCATGGGTCGGGTGAGACCCAGTACTTC. The encoded protein is CASSLHGSGETQYF.

This clonotype was detected only a few times. The rearrangement uses TRBV3-1 and TRBJ2-1; 9 positions agree with TRBD2. With 3 bases clipped from V and 9 bases from J, the junction kept 18 bases outside the gene matches. The CDR3 has 18 residues. Per germline, CDR1 LGHDT and CDR2 YNNKEL (reference sequence). In nucleotides, the CDR3 is TGTGCCAGCAGCCACAGACTAGCGGTAGTGGGGGTTGGGGCTGAGCAGTTCTTC. It specifies CASSHRLAVVGVGAEQFF.

This clonotype appeared a few times. CDR3 sequence: CASSLSLGSNQPQHF. CDR3 DNA: TGTGCCAGCAGTTTATCCTTAGGAAGCAATCAGCCCCAGCATTTT. The J gene is TRBJ1-5, the V gene TRBV27, with unresolved D. Trimming took 0 bases from V and 1 from J, leaving 7 bases between them. CDR1 MNHEY and CDR2 SMNVEV come from the germline V gene (reference sequence). The CDR3 extends over 15 amino acids.